This TCR beta chain is from a study of OX40 agonist ivuxolimab in advanced cancers. Study results and caveats: There were also nonresponders showing low normalized T-cell clonal expansion. Compared with CD4+, CD8+ T cells on average had more expanded clones.

Comments on this clone: The antigen remains unidentified.

CDR3 length equals 14 residues. CDR1 and CDR2 from the germline V gene are MGHRA and YSYEKL. V shed 3 bases and J 1 base; nucleotides not matched to a gene: 1. Clones were sequenced by immunoSEQ multiplex PCR, and TCRdb holds only the in-frame ones, with some missing. The sample shows tens of thousands of clones, about 88% of them seen only once. The clonotype was recovered from an adult with an advanced solid tumor such as melanoma, head and neck, liver or kidney cancer. The sequenced sample was CD4+ or CD8+ T cells sorted from blood, obtained in a trial of the OX40 agonist ivuxolimab. The chain has TRBV4-1 and TRBJ1-1, with 8 bases lining up with TRBD1. The CDR3 DNA follows: TGCGCCAGCAGCCACGACAGGGGGAACACTGAAGCTTTCTTT. Amino acid sequence: CASSHDRGNTEAFF.